This entry is about one T cell receptor (beta chain). The germline gene is not matched at one end of the junction; a read error may be the cause. Enrollees, 18 to 89 years old, lived in around 23 US areas. The CDR3 length is 14 residues. CDR1 and CDR2 from the germline V gene are MDHEN and SYDVKM. The data belong to a study of blood T cell repertoires in COVID-19. Background on the study: COVID-19 samples from acute and convalescent phases originated in the United States, Italy and Spain. PBMCs, B-cell-depleted T cells, or T cells provided the cDNA or gDNA that made up the material.

Original processing notes: Amplified reference gene primers provided the basis for estimating nucleated cell counts. Method: immunoSEQ multiplex PCR; TCRdb's copy keeps in-frame clones and lacks some. V and J calls plus clone size are reproduced from that table; the DNA served to infer D and trimming. Of 280,000 or so clones in the sample, nearly 90% were seen once. V and J are TRBV28 and TRBJ2-3; D not certain. Sequencing was carried out using PBMCs or T cells enriched from blood (not recorded which). This TCR was sampled from a woman between 18 and 30 years old with acute COVID-19. The CDR3 sequence is CASTLSRHGAPLNF. DNA for the CDR3: TGTGCCAGCACCTTATCCCGACACGGCGCTCCGTTGAATTTT.